A selection of T cell receptor beta chains follows, all from one sample in a study of blood T cell repertoires in COVID-19. Sequencing was performed with immunoSEQ multiplex PCR; in TCRdb, only in-frame clones are kept and a portion is missing. The table records under 350,000 clones, about nine tenths of them present only once. Sequences were obtained from PBMCs or T cells enriched from blood (not recorded which). The receptors here all came from a man aged 25 to 45 who had recovered from COVID-19. CDR3s include the opening cysteine and the closing phenylalanine or tryptophan. The order of the fields is clone size, V gene, J gene, CDR3 protein. Rows may omit the clone size; those that give it use once, few, many or a size class.

abundance: -; v_gene: TRBV28; j_gene: TRBJ2-3; CDR3aa: CASSSARTQYF
abundance: -; v_gene: TRBV19; j_gene: TRBJ2-5; CDR3aa: CASSRPGQGRKTQYF
abundance: -; v_gene: TRBV7-2; j_gene: TRBJ2-2; CDR3aa: CASSSHLTSGRYTGELFF
abundance: -; v_gene: TRBV10-2; j_gene: TRBJ2-3; CDR3aa: CASSERGLAWTDTQYF
abundance: -; v_gene: TRBV7-9; j_gene: TRBJ1-6; CDR3aa: CASSPVGRGPMNSPLHF
abundance: -; v_gene: TRBV4-2; j_gene: TRBJ2-7; CDR3aa: CASSQDVGGTGDPYEQYF
abundance: -; v_gene: TRBV10-3; j_gene: TRBJ1-5; CDR3aa: CAISRDIYQPQHF
abundance: -; v_gene: TRBV7-2; j_gene: TRBJ2-5; CDR3aa: CASSLGGATQETQYF
abundance: -; v_gene: TRBV27; j_gene: TRBJ2-7; CDR3aa: CASSKRDKSYEQYF
abundance: -; v_gene: TRBV29-1; j_gene: TRBJ2-7; CDR3aa: CSVDGGALEQYF
abundance: -; v_gene: TRBV6-4; j_gene: TRBJ1-6; CDR3aa: CASSESRAYNSPLHF
abundance: -; v_gene: TRBV19; j_gene: TRBJ2-5; CDR3aa: CASSPRTGANQETQYF
abundance: -; v_gene: TRBV5-1; j_gene: TRBJ1-2; CDR3aa: CASSVQGGYGYTF
abundance: -; v_gene: TRBV5-4; j_gene: TRBJ2-7; CDR3aa: CASSFLDRVKGEQYF
abundance: -; v_gene: TRBV7-8; j_gene: TRBJ1-1; CDR3aa: CASSLGPGGTEAFF
abundance: -; v_gene: TRBV18; j_gene: TRBJ2-2; CDR3aa: CASSPEPPDSTGELFF
abundance: -; v_gene: TRBV5-1; j_gene: TRBJ1-2; CDR3aa: CASSPLEGVYGYTF
abundance: -; v_gene: TRBV5-6; j_gene: TRBJ2-4; CDR3aa: CASSVFGQRGKNIQYF
abundance: -; v_gene: TRBV7-9; j_gene: TRBJ2-2; CDR3aa: CASSSTGTGRNTGELFF
abundance: once; v_gene: TRBV14; j_gene: TRBJ1-2; CDR3aa: CASSQDPGSNYGYTF
abundance: -; v_gene: TRBV7-9; j_gene: TRBJ2-3; CDR3aa: CASSLPGGPLTDTQYF
abundance: -; v_gene: TRBV18; j_gene: TRBJ1-1; CDR3aa: CASSSGQGVTEAFF
abundance: -; v_gene: TRBV6-1; j_gene: TRBJ2-5; CDR3aa: CASSEEAGGKTQYF
abundance: -; v_gene: TRBV3-1/TRBV3-2; j_gene: TRBJ2-3; CDR3aa: CASSPRLAGLTDTQYF
abundance: few; v_gene: TRBV7-8; j_gene: TRBJ1-1; CDR3aa: CASSRLGAVNTEAFF
abundance: -; v_gene: TRBV2; j_gene: TRBJ2-3; CDR3aa: CASSRSGGFGDTQYF
abundance: -; v_gene: TRBV2; j_gene: TRBJ1-5; CDR3aa: CASRGTNSNQPQHF
abundance: -; v_gene: TRBV19; j_gene: TRBJ2-3; CDR3aa: CASSYGLAGPDTQYF
abundance: -; v_gene: TRBV27; j_gene: TRBJ1-1; CDR3aa: CASSRPQASEAFF
abundance: -; v_gene: TRBV14; j_gene: TRBJ2-5; CDR3aa: CASSQGPGLAGGKTQYF
abundance: -; v_gene: TRBV9; j_gene: TRBJ2-3; CDR3aa: CASSPRVFSGTDTQYF
abundance: -; v_gene: TRBV30; j_gene: TRBJ2-3; CDR3aa: CAWSVSGDTQYF